This T cell receptor beta chain originates from a study of blood T cell repertoires in COVID-19. About the research overall: The United States, Italy and Spain provided the acute and convalescent COVID-19 samples.

CDR3 length: 15 amino acids. Losses at the gene ends were 2 bases for V and 7 bases for J; bases not matched to a gene: 5. CDR1 and CDR2 from the germline V gene are MNHEY and SMNVEV (reference sequence). In the authors' methods: Estimation of nucleated cell counts relied on the amplification of reference gene primers. Assay used: immunoSEQ multiplex PCR; TCRdb lists only in-frame clones, some missing. That table is the source of V, J and clone size, and D and trimming were worked out from the DNA. This sample has more than 75,000 clones, with 84% found just once. The receptor was isolated from a human donor in a cohort sampled during active COVID-19. Source material: peripheral blood. This chain connects TRBV27 to TRBJ2-1; TRBD2 aligns across 10 bases. CDR3 amino acids: CASSLLAGVQNEQFF. In DNA, the CDR3 is TGTGCCAGCAGTTTACTAGCGGGGGTCCAAAATGAGCAGTTCTTC.